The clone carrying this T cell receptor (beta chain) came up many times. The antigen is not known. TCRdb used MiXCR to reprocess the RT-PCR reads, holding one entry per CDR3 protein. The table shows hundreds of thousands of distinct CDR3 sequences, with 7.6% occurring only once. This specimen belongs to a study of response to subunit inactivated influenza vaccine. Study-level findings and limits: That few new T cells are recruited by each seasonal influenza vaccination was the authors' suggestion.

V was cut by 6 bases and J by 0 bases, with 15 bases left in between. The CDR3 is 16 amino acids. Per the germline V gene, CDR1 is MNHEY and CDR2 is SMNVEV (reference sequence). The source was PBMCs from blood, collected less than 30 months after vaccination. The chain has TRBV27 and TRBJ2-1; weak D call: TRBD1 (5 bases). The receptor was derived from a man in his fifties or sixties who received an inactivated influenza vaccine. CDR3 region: CASSPYRGYSYNEQFF. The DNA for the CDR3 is TGTGCCAGCAGCCCTTATAGGGGCTACTCCTACAATGAGCAGTTCTTC.